The entry below gives a single T cell receptor (beta chain) sequence along with its context. Its antigen is not known. These data come from a study of T cell responses to AZD1222 COVID-19 vaccine. Findings of the study overall: Only a handful of AZD1222 recipients, more than five in all, had baseline seropositivity.

Per the germline V gene, CDR1 is SGHRS and CDR2 is YFSETQ. This CDR3 has 15 residues. Trimming removed 4 bases from V and 6 bases from J; junction bases left unmatched: 6. Method: immunoSEQ multiplex PCR; TCRdb's copy keeps in-frame clones and lacks some. The table lists about 60,000 clones, around nine tenths of them singletons. Second-dose schedules of about 4 or about 12 weeks were combined. The source was peripheral blood, collected 28 days after the second AZD1222 dose. The TCR sequence derives from an adult who received the AZD1222 COVID-19 vaccine. The chain is built from TRBV5-1 and TRBJ2-3; 12 bases map to TRBD2. The CDR3 DNA is TGCGCCAGCAGCCCGTCTAGCGGGGGGGTGGATACGCAGTATTTT. The encoded protein is CASSPSSGGVDTQYF. The full variable domain, in which reference TRBV5-1 and TRBJ2-3 provide the parts outside the CDR3, is KAGVTQTPRYLIKTRGQQVTLSCSPISGHRSVSWYQQTPGQGLQFLFEYFSETQRNKGNFPGRFSGRQFSNSRSEMNVSTLELGDSALYLCASSPSSGGVDTQYFGPGTRLTVL.